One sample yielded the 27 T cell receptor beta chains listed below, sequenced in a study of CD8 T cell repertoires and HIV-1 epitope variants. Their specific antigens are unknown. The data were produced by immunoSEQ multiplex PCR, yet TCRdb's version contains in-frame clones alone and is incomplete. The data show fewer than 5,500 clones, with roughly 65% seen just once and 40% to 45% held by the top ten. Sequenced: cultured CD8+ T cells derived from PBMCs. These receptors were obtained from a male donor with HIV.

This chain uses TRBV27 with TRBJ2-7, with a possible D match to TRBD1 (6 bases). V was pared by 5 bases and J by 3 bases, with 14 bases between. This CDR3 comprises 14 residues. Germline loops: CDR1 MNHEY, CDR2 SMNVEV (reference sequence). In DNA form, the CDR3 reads TGTGCCAGCAGTCAGGGGCCAATTGGCTACGAGCAGTACTTC. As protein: CASSQGPIGYEQYF.

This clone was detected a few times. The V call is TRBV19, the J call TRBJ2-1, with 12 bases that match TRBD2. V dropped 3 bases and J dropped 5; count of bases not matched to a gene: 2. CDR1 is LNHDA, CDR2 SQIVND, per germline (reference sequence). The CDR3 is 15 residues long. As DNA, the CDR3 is TGTGCCAGTAGTATTGGACTAGCGGGAAACAATGAGCAGTTCTTC. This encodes CASSIGLAGNNEQFF.

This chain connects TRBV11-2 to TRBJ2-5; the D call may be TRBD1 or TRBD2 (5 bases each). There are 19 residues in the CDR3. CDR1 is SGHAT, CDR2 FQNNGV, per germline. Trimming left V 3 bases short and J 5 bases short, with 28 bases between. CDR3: CASSLGEFIAEGASETQYF. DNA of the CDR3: TGTGCCAGCAGCTTGGGGGAATTCATCGCAGAGGGCGCCTCGGAGACCCAGTACTTC. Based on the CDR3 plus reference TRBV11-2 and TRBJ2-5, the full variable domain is EAGVAQSPRYKIIEKRQSVAFWCNPISGHATLYWYQQILGQGPKLLIQFQNNGVVDDSQLPKDRFSAERLKGVDSTLKIQPAKLEDSAVYLCASSLGEFIAEGASETQYFGPGTRLLVL.

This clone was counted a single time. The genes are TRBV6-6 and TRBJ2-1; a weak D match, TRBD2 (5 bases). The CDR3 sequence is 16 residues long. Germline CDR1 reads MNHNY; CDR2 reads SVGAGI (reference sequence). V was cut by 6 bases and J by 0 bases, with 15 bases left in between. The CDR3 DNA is TGTGCCAGCAGGCACGTTCTAGGGAGCTCCTACAATGAGCAGTTCTTC. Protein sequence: CASRHVLGSSYNEQFF.

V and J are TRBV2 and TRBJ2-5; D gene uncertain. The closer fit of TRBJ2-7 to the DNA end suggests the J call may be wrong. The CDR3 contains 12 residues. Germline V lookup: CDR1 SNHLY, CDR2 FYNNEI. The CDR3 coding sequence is TGTGCCAGCAGTGTTCAGAGCTACGAGCAGTACTTC. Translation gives CASSVQSYEQYF.

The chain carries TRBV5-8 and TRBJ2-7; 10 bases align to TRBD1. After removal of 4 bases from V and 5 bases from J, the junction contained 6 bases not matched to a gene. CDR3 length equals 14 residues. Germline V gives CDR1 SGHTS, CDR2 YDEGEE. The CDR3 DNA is TGTGCCAGCAGCCTCCTTGGACAGGGGGACGAGCAGTACTTC. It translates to CASSLLGQGDEQYF.

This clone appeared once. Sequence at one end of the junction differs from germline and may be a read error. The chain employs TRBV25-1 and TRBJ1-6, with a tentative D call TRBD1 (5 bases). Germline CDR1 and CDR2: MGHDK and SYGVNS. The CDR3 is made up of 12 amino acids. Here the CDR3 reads CASSDPRRGLDF. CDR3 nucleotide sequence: TGTGCCAGCAGTGACCCTCGGCGGGGCCTGGACTTT.

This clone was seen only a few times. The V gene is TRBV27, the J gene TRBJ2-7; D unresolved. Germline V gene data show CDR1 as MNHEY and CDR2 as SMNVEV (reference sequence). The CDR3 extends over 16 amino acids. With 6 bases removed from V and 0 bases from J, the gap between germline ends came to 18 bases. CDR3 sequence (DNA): TGTGCCAGCAGGGGTACAACGACCCTCGGCTCCTACGAGCAGTACTTC. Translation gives CASRGTTTLGSYEQYF.

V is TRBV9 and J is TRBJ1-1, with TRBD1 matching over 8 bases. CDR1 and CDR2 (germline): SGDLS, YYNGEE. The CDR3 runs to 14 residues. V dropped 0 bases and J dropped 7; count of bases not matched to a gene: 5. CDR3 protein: CASSVGTGSLEAFF. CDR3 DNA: TGTGCCAGCAGCGTAGGGACAGGGAGCCTTGAAGCTTTCTTT.

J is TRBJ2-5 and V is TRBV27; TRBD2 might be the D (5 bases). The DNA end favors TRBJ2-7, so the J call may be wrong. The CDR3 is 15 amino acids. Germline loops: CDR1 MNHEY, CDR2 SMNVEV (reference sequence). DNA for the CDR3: TGTGCCAGCAGTTCCCCCGAGGGCCCAACCTACGAGCAGTACTTC. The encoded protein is CASSSPEGPTYEQYF.

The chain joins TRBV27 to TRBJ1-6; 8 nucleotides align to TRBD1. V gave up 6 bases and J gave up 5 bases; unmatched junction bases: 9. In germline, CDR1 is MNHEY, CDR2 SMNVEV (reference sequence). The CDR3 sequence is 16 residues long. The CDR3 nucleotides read TGTGCCAGCAGCAGGACTAGCAGGGGGCATAATTCACCCCTCCACTTT. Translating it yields CASSRTSRGHNSPLHF.

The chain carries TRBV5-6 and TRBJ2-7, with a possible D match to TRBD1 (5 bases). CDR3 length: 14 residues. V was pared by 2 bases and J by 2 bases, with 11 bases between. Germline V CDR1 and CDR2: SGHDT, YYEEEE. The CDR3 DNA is TGTGCCAGCAGCTTTGGAGACAGTACCTACGAGCAGTACTTC. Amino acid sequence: CASSFGDSTYEQYF.

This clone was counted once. The CDR3 sequence is CASSDTGYTEAFF. The CDR3 DNA reads as TGTGCCAGCAGTGATACAGGGTACACTGAAGCTTTCTTT. The chain joins TRBV6-4 to TRBJ1-1; D might be TRBD1 (6 bases). The germline V gene encodes CDR1 MRHNA and CDR2 SNTAGT. The V end was cut by 3 bases, the J end by 3 bases, with 8 bases between. The CDR3 totals 13 residues.

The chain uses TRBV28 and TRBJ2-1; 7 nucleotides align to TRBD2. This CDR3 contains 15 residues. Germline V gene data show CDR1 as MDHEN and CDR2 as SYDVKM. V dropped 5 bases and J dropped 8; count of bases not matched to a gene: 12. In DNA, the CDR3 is TGTGCCAGCAGTGTGAGCGGGATCCTTTTCCATGAGCAGTTCTTC. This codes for CASSVSGILFHEQFF. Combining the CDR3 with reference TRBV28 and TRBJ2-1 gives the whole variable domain DVKVTQSSRYLVKRTGEKVFLECVQDMDHENMFWYRQDPGLGLRLIYFSYDVKMKEKGDIPEGYSVSREKKERFSLILESASTNQTSMYLCASSVSGILFHEQFFGPGTRLTVL.

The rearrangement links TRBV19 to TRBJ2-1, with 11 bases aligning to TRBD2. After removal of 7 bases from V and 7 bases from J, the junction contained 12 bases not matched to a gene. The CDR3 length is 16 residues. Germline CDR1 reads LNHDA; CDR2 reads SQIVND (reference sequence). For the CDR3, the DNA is TGTGCCAGTACCCATCTCACTAGCGGGAGTCGGAATGAGCAGTTCTTC. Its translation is CASTHLTSGSRNEQFF.

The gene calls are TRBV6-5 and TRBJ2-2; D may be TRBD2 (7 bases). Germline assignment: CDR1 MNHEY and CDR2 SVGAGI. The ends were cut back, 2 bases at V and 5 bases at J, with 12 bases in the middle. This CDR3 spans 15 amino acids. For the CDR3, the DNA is TGTGCCAGCAGTTACGGTAGGGGGGGAACCGGGGAGCTGTTTTTT. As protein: CASSYGRGGTGELFF.

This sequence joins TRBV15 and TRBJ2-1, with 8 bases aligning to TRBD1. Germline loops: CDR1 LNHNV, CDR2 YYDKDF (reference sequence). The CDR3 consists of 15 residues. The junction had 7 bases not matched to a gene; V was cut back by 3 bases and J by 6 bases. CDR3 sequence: CATSRDRDPVNEQFF. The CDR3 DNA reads TGTGCCACCAGCAGGGACAGGGACCCTGTCAATGAGCAGTTCTTC.

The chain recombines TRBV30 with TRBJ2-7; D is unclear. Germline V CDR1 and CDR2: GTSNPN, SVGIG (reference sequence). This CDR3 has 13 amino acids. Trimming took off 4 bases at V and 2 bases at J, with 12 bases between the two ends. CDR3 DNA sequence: TGTGCCTGGAATGGCGGCAACACCTACGAGCAGTACTTC. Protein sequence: CAWNGGNTYEQYF.

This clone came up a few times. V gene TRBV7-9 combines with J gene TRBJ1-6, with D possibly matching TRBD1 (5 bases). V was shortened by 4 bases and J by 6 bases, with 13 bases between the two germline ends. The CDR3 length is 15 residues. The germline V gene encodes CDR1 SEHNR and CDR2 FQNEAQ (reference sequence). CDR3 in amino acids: CASSSGTSFNSPLHF. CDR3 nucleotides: TGTGCCAGCAGCTCAGGGACCAGTTTTAATTCACCCCTCCACTTT.

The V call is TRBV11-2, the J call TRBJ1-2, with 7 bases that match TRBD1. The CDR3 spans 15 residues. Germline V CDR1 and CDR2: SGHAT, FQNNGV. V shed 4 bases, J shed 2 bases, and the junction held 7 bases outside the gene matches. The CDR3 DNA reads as TGTGCCAGCAGCTCCTTCAGGGGGGGGAACTATGGCTACACCTTC. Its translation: CASSSFRGGNYGYTF. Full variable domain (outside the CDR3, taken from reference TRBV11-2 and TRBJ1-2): EAGVAQSPRYKIIEKRQSVAFWCNPISGHATLYWYQQILGQGPKLLIQFQNNGVVDDSQLPKDRFSAERLKGVDSTLKIQPAKLEDSAVYLCASSSFRGGNYGYTFGSGTRLTVV.

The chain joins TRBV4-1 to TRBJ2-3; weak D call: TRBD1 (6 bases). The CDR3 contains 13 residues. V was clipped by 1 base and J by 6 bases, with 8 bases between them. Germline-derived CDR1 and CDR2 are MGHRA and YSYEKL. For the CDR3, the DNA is TGCGCCAGCAGCCAAGGAAGGGGGGATACGCAGTATTTT. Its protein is CASSQGRGDTQYF.

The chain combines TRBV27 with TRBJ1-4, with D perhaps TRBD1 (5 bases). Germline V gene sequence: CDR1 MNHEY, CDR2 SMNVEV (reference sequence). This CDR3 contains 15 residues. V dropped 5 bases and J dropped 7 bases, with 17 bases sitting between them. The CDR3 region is CASSGPGQGGEKLFF. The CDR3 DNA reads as TGTGCCAGCAGTGGACCGGGGCAGGGCGGTGAAAAACTGTTTTTT. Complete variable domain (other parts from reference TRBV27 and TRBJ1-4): EAQVTQNPRYLITVTGKKLTVTCSQNMNHEYMSWYRQDPGLGLRQIYYSMNVEVTDKGDVPEGYKVSRKEKRNFPLILESPSPNQTSLYFCASSGPGQGGEKLFFGSGTQLSVL.

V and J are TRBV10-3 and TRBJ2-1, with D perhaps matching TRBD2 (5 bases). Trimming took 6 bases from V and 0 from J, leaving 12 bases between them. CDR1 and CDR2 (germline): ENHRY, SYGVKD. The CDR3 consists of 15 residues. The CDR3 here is CAIRASGSSYNEQFF. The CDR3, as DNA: TGTGCCATCAGAGCGAGCGGTAGCTCCTACAATGAGCAGTTCTTC.

The CDR3 coding sequence is TGTGCCAGCAGCCCGCTAGCGGGGGCGGGGACCGGGGAGCTGTTTTTT. Amino acids: CASSPLAGAGTGELFF. This chain links TRBV28 with TRBJ2-2; 10 nucleotides agree with TRBD2. The trim removed 6 bases at V and 5 bases at J, leaving 9 bases unmatched. Germline CDR1 and CDR2: MDHEN and SYDVKM. The CDR3 has 16 residues.

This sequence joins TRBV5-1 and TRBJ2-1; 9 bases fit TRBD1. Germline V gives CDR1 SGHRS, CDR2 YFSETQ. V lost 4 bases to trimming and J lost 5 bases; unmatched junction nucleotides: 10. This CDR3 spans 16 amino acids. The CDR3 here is CASSDLGQGKDNEQFF. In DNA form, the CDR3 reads TGCGCCAGCAGCGATCTCGGACAGGGGAAGGACAATGAGCAGTTCTTC.

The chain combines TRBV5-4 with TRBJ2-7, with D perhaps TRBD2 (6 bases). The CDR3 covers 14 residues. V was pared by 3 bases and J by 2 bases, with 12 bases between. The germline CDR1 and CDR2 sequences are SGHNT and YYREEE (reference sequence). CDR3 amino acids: CASSWERAPYEQYF. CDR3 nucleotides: TGTGCCAGCAGCTGGGAGCGGGCCCCCTACGAGCAGTACTTC.

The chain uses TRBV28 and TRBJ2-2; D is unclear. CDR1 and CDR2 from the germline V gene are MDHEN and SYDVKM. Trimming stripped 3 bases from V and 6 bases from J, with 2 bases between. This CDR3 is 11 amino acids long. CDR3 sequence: CASSFPGELFF. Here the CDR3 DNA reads TGTGCCAGCAGTTTCCCCGGGGAGCTGTTTTTT.